The 27 T cell receptor beta chains in this list originate from one sample, sequenced in a study of control samples from healthy donors and cancer patients. Sequenced by immunoSEQ multiplex PCR; TCRdb stores in-frame clones only, minus some. The sample has approximately 90,000 clones, approximately 84% seen once; the top ten hold about 38%. Material: PBMCs. The source of these receptors is a man between 65 and 80 years old with lung cancer.

The chain carries TRBV5-8 and TRBJ2-1; 14 nucleotides line up with TRBD2. Germline values: CDR1 SGHTS, CDR2 YDEGEE. The CDR3 length is 20 residues. Unmatched junction bases numbered 12, after V lost 4 bases and J lost 0 bases. The DNA for the CDR3 is TGTGCCAGCAGCAAGACCGGGACTAGCGGGGGCTTTAGCTCCTACAATGAGCAGTTCTTC. This gives the protein CASSKTGTSGGFSSYNEQFF.

In its sample, this clone was seen once. This sequence joins TRBV28 and TRBJ1-6; D ambiguous. The germline gives CDR1 MDHEN, CDR2 SYDVKM. With 7 bases removed from V and 7 bases from J, the gap between germline ends came to 17 bases. The CDR3 has 15 amino acids. The CDR3 sequence is CASIEQLGTNSPLHF. Written as DNA, the CDR3 is TGTGCCAGCATAGAGCAGTTGGGAACAAATTCACCCCTCCACTTT.

This chain connects TRBV12-1 to TRBJ2-7. TRBV12-1 has pseudogene status. CDR3 length: 10 residues. The CDR3 is CARTGYEQYF. DNA for the CDR3: TGTGCCCGGACGGGTTACGAGCAGTACTTC.

A note on this clone: Other DNA sequences from this sample encode an identical CDR3 as well. The rearrangement links TRBV10-3 to TRBJ2-5, with TRBD1 as a possible D gene (5 bases). V was clipped by 4 bases and J by 1 base, with 7 bases between them. The CDR3 is 13 residues long. CDR1 ENHRY and CDR2 SYGVKD come from the germline V gene. The CDR3 region is CAISVDSQETQYF. The CDR3 DNA follows: TGTGCCATCAGTGTCGACAGCCAAGAGACCCAGTACTTC.

The gene calls are TRBV19 and TRBJ2-7; 7 nucleotides agree with TRBD2. CDR1 and CDR2 from the germline V gene are LNHDA and SQIVND (reference sequence). V gave up 4 bases and J gave up 4 bases; unmatched junction bases: 4. The CDR3 loop spans 13 amino acids. CDR3 bases: TGTGCCAGTAGTAGGGGGGGAGCGTACGAGCAGTACTTC. Residues: CASSRGGAYEQYF.

As concerns this clone: Other DNA sequences in the same sample also yield this CDR3. The chain combines TRBV7-3 with TRBJ2-1; no firm D call. The CDR3 contains 16 residues. Germline CDR1 SGHTA, CDR2 FQGTGA. Trimming removed 1 base from V and 0 bases from J, with 10 bases in between. The CDR3 here is CASSLSRRSSYNEQFF. The CDR3 nucleotides read TGTGCCAGCAGCTTAAGCCGCCGCAGCTCCTACAATGAGCAGTTCTTC. The variable domain in full, with the rest retrieved from reference TRBV7-3 and TRBJ2-1, is GAGVSQTPSNKVTEKGKYVELRCDPISGHTALYWYRQSLGQGPEFLIYFQGTGAADDSGLPNDRFFAVRPEGSVSTLKIQRTERGDSAVYLCASSLSRRSSYNEQFFGPGTRLTVL.

The genes are TRBV29-1 and TRBJ1-2; D is unresolved. Trimming cost V 6 bases and J 7 bases, with 18 bases left between them. Germline V gene sequence: CDR1 SQVTM, CDR2 ANQGSEA. This CDR3 comprises 13 residues. CDR3 sequence reads: CSVISVLGGGYTF. For the CDR3, the DNA is TGCAGCGTCATCTCGGTTCTAGGTGGTGGCTACACCTTC. Full variable domain (remainder filled in from reference TRBV29-1 and TRBJ1-2): SAVISQKPSRDICQRGTSLTIQCQVDSQVTMMFWYRQQPGQSLTLIATANQGSEATYESGFVIDKFPISRPNLTFSTLTVSNMSPEDSSIYLCSVISVLGGGYTFGSGTRLTVV.

The rearrangement uses TRBV7-9 and TRBJ1-6; 7 nucleotides agree with TRBD1. The junction had 14 bases not matched to a gene; V was cut back by 5 bases and J by 10 bases. CDR1 SEHNR and CDR2 FQNEAQ come from the germline V gene (reference sequence). CDR3 length equals 16 residues. CDR3 in DNA: TGTGCCAGCAGCCATGACAGGGCCCCCGCCAAGTCACCCCTCCACTTT. Amino acids: CASSHDRAPAKSPLHF.

The chain combines TRBV27 with TRBJ1-5; D may be TRBD1 (6 bases). Per germline, CDR1 MNHEY and CDR2 SMNVEV (reference sequence). The CDR3 covers 16 residues. Trimming left V 5 bases short and J 9 bases short, with 23 bases between. The CDR3 spells CASSASYRAGILPQHF. The CDR3 region has the DNA TGTGCCAGCAGTGCGTCGTACAGGGCCGGGATACTGCCCCAGCATTTT.

The J gene is TRBJ1-1, the V gene TRBV5-6; 12 nucleotides align to TRBD1. The ends lost 4 bases at V and 5 bases at J; junction bases unmatched: 3. This CDR3 is built from 14 residues. Looked up from germline, CDR1 is SGHDT and CDR2 is YYEEEE. The CDR3 DNA follows: TGTGCCAGCAGCAGGGACAGGGGGCTGACTGAAGCTTTCTTT. Translation gives CASSRDRGLTEAFF.

The V and J genes are TRBV5-4 and TRBJ1-4, with D uncertain. This CDR3 has 15 amino acids. The V gene's germline CDR1 is SGHNT and CDR2 YYREEE (reference sequence). Trimming took 0 bases from V and 5 from J, leaving 11 bases between them. The CDR3 sequence is CASSLGGGKNEKLFF. DNA of the CDR3: TGTGCCAGCAGCTTGGGTGGAGGGAAAAATGAAAAACTGTTTTTT.

This chain joins TRBV10-3 and TRBJ2-2; possible D gene TRBD2, 6 bases. This CDR3 has 16 residues. V lost 6 bases and J 2 bases, leaving 16 bases between the germline ends. From germline, CDR1 is ENHRY and CDR2 SYGVKD. CDR3 sequence (DNA): TGTGCCATCAGAGCTCCCGGGACTGATAACACCGGGGAGCTGTTTTTT. It yields the protein CAIRAPGTDNTGELFF.

V usage is TRBV7-8 and J usage is TRBJ1-5; unclear D gene. Germline assignment: CDR1 SGHVS and CDR2 FQNEAQ. The CDR3 contains 13 residues. Trimming shortened V by 2 bases and J by 6 bases, and 8 bases separated the two germline ends. The CDR3 protein is CASSLIWSQPQHF. The DNA for the CDR3 is TGTGCCAGCAGCTTAATTTGGAGTCAGCCCCAGCATTTT.

This CDR3 reads CASSQTGNMNTEAFF. As DNA, the CDR3 is TGTGCCAGCTCACAGACGGGGAATATGAACACTGAAGCTTTCTTT. The gene calls are TRBV18 and TRBJ1-1, with D unclear. The CDR3 contains 15 residues. Germline CDR1 KGHSH, CDR2 LQKENI. V was pared by 4 bases and J by 0 bases, with 12 bases between. Full variable domain (rest looked up from reference TRBV18 and TRBJ1-1): NAGVMQNPRHLVRRRGQEARLRCSPMKGHSHVYWYRQLPEEGLKFMVYLQKENIIDESGMPKERFSAEFPKEGPSILRIQQVVRGDSAAYFCASSQTGNMNTEAFFGQGTRLTVV.

This clone is a singleton in its sample. The V call is TRBV18, the J call TRBJ1-6; 10 nucleotides line up with TRBD1. V lost 3 bases and J lost 6; bases outside the gene matches: 2. The germline gives CDR1 KGHSH, CDR2 LQKENI. The CDR3 is 15 amino acids. CDR3 DNA: TGTGCCAGCTCACCGGGGGACAGGGGTAATTCACCCCTCCACTTT. Protein sequence: CASSPGDRGNSPLHF.

The chain links TRBV29-1 to TRBJ1-2; 9 bases match TRBD1. The J segment lost 4 bases and the V segment lost 3 bases, leaving 6 bases of the junction unmatched. The CDR3 is 14 residues long. Germline CDR1 reads SQVTM; CDR2 reads ANQGSEA. The CDR3 reads CSVDIGQGRYGYTF. Written as DNA, the CDR3 is TGCAGCGTTGATATCGGACAGGGGCGCTATGGCTACACCTTC.

The chain couples TRBV7-2 to TRBJ2-1; 12 nucleotides line up with TRBD2. The CDR3 is 16 amino acids. Per germline, CDR1 SGHTA and CDR2 FQGNSA. Losses at the gene ends were 5 bases for V and 3 bases for J; bases not matched to a gene: 5. The CDR3 spells CASSELAGGFYNEQFF. CDR3 in DNA: TGTGCCAGCAGCGAACTAGCGGGGGGCTTCTACAATGAGCAGTTCTTC.

The rearrangement joins TRBV6-6 to TRBJ1-1; TRBD1 matches 8 bases. Losses at the gene ends were 6 bases for V and 4 bases for J; bases not matched to a gene: 10. The germline V gene encodes CDR1 MNHNY and CDR2 SVGAGI (reference sequence). The CDR3 length is 15 residues. CDR3 residues: CASSSLDRVGTEAFF. CDR3 DNA sequence: TGTGCCAGCAGCTCCCTGGACAGGGTGGGCACTGAAGCTTTCTTT.

This rearrangement joins TRBV14 to TRBJ1-1; D gene unclear. This CDR3 is built from 15 residues. CDR1 SGHDN and CDR2 FVKESK come from the germline V gene. Trimming pared 0 bases from V and 0 bases from J, leaving 8 bases between. CDR3 protein: CASSQDIGVNTEAFF. CDR3 bases: TGTGCCAGCAGCCAAGATATCGGAGTGAACACTGAAGCTTTCTTT.

CDR3 sequence reads: CASSAQGGGQFF. DNA of the CDR3: TGTGCCAGCAGTGCACAGGGTGGTGGGCAGTTCTTC. V is TRBV12-3 or TRBV12-4 and J is TRBJ2-1, with D possibly being TRBD1 (6 bases). V was clipped by 5 bases and J by 12 bases, with 14 bases between them. The CDR3 spans 12 residues.

The chain carries TRBV9 and TRBJ2-1, with a weak D call TRBD2 (5 bases). Trimming left V 0 bases short and J 12 bases short, with 10 bases between. The CDR3 runs to 12 residues. Germline V gives CDR1 SGDLS, CDR2 YYNGEE. The CDR3 DNA reads as TGTGCCAGCAGCGTAGATCCGGGGAGGCAGTTCTTC. Protein sequence: CASSVDPGRQFF.

This clone has only one observation. This sequence joins TRBV6-5 and TRBJ2-7; D is perhaps TRBD1 (5 bases). The V gene lost 0 bases and the J gene lost 3 bases, with 9 bases spanning the gap. The CDR3 has 14 residues. Per germline, CDR1 MNHEY and CDR2 SVGAGI. In DNA, the CDR3 is TGTGCCAGCAGTTACTCGACCCAGGGCTACGAGCAGTACTTC. Protein sequence: CASSYSTQGYEQYF.

The V call is TRBV7-3, the J call TRBJ2-1, with 10 bases identical to TRBD2. The V gene's germline CDR1 is SGHTA and CDR2 FQGTGA. V lost 1 base and J lost 7; bases outside the gene matches: 13. The CDR3 has 18 residues. The CDR3 loop is CASSLRGPSGGANNEQFF. CDR3 sequence (DNA): TGTGCCAGCAGCTTAAGAGGCCCGAGCGGGGGGGCAAATAATGAGCAGTTCTTC.

The chain uses TRBV5-1 and TRBJ1-1; the match to TRBD1 covers 12 bases. After removal of 5 bases from V and 7 bases from J, the junction contained 6 bases not matched to a gene. Germline CDR1 SGHRS, CDR2 YFSETQ. The CDR3 is 14 amino acids. The CDR3 bases are TGCGCCAGCAGGCCGGGACAGGGGGCACGTGAAGCTTTCTTT. Translation: CASRPGQGAREAFF.

The chain combines TRBV21-1 with TRBJ1-1. TRBV21-1 is assigned pseudogene status. CDR3 length equals 11 residues. Here the CDR3 DNA reads TGTGCCAGCAGGAGAACACCTTATGGTTTCTTT. Encoded protein: CASRRTPYGFF.

The rearrangement joins TRBV5-1 to TRBJ2-3, with 7 nucleotides matching TRBD2. Germline lookup yields CDR1 SGHRS and CDR2 YFSETQ. CDR3 length equals 16 residues. The junction had 6 bases not matched to a gene; V was cut back by 0 bases and J by 2 bases. This CDR3 is CASSLGGGVTTDTQYF. The CDR3 DNA reads TGCGCCAGCAGCTTGGGTGGGGGGGTAACCACAGATACGCAGTATTTT.

The V gene is TRBV12-5, the J gene TRBJ2-7; 8 positions match TRBD2. CDR3 length equals 16 residues. Trimming cost V 2 bases and J 1 base; bases outside gene matches: 7. Germline-derived CDR1 and CDR2 are LGHNT and FRNRAP. This CDR3 reads CASGLRSGGESYEQYF. The CDR3 nucleotides read TGTGCTAGTGGTTTGAGAAGCGGGGGAGAATCCTACGAGCAGTACTTC.